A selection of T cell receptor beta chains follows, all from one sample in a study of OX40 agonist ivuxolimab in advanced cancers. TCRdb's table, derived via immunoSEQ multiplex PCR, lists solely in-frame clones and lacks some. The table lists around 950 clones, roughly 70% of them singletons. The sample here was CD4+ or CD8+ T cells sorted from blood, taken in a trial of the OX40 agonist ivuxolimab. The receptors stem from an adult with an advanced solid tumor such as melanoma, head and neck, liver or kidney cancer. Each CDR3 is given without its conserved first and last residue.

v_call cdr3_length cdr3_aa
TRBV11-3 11 ASSSDLNQPQH
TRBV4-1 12 ASSQDEYSTEAF
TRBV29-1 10 SVGHLQEIAF
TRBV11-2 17 ASSFSIWSGRAYTGELF
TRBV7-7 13 ASSFAGGNTGELF
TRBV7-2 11 ASSRQPNTEAF
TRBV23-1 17 ASSQSPWGTGGSEETQY
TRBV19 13 ASSKTSGSSGEQF
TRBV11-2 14 ASSLGGAPEIREQF
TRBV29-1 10 SGGSGTNEQF
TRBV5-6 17 ASSLVGTGNPRGDNEQF
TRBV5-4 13 ASSLPRDPTDTQY
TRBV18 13 ASSPPGAGANEQF
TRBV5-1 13 ASSALQGRNTEAF
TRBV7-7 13 ASSLRPRQGPEQY
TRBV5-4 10 ASSWGQGEAF
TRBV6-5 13 ASSYWSGGGGEAF
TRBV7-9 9 ASSLTEGQY